This T cell receptor beta chain is drawn from a study of T-cell memory formation after mild COVID-19. Study-wide background: Clusters were largely donor specific. Whole-study findings and limits: Day 15 to 85 contractors were CD4/CD8 balanced; later expanders leaned CD4+. Researchers found some responding clones in pre-infection memory, a sign that cross-reactive memory joined.

This clonotype has only a few counts. Its matching antigen is unknown. CDR3 size: 15 residues. The V gene end was trimmed by 6 bases and the J gene end by 3 bases; junction bases not matched to a gene: 11. The germline gives CDR1 DFQATT, CDR2 SNEGSKA (reference sequence). TCRdb analysed the 5' RACE reads with MiXCR anew, one entry per CDR3 protein. The repertoire holds roughly 260,000 distinct CDR3 sequences, with about 17% as singletons. This sequence was found in a man aged 18 to 30 who had mild COVID-19 (a few samples of this study predate the infection). Cell type and time point are not known. Sequenced input: PBMCs or a T cell subset sorted from them (not recorded which). The chain couples TRBV20-1 to TRBJ2-7; 10 bases are shared with TRBD1. The CDR3 protein is CSAIKPGTGVYEQYV. CDR3 coding DNA: TGCAGTGCCATTAAACCGGGGACAGGGGTCTACGAGCAGTACGTC.